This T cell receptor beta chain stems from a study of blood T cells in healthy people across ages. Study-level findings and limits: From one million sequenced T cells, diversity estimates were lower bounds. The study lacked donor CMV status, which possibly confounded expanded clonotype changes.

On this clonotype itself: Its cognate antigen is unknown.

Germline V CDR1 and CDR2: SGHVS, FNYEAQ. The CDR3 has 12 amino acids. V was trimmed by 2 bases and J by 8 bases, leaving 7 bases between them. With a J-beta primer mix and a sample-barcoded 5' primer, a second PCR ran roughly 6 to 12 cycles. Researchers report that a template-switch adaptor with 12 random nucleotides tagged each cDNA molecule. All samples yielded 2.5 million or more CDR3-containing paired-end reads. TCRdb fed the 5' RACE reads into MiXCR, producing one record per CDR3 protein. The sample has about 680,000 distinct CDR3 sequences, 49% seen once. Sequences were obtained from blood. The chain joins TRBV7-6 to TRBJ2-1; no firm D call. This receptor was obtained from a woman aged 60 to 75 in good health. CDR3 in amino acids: CASSLIGDEQFF. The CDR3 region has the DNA TGTGCCAGCAGCTTAATTGGTGATGAGCAGTTCTTC.